The clone carrying this T cell receptor (beta chain) was detected ten times or more. The record originates from a study of T cells in Graves' hyperthyroidism and ophthalmopathy. Amplified TCR beta CDR3 regions came from RNA transcripts. The primer set for the first-round RT-PCR of the TCR CDR3 was HTBI. A single record per CDR3 protein comes from TCRdb applying MiXCR to the multiplex PCR reads. This sample carries over 150,000 distinct CDR3 sequences, around 15% of them seen once, and the ten largest clones take roughly 32%. This CDR3 is built from 14 residues. V lost 3 bases and J lost 2, with 11 bases in between. Germline CDR1 is SGHRS and CDR2 is YFSETQ.

The gene calls are TRBV5-1 and TRBJ1-1; no reliable D call. The TCR comes from a woman aged 45 to 65 with Graves' hyperthyroidism. The specimen was blood. This CDR3 reads CASSWVPGNTEAFF. The CDR3 coding sequence is TGCGCCAGCAGCTGGGTCCCTGGAAACACTGAAGCTTTCTTT.